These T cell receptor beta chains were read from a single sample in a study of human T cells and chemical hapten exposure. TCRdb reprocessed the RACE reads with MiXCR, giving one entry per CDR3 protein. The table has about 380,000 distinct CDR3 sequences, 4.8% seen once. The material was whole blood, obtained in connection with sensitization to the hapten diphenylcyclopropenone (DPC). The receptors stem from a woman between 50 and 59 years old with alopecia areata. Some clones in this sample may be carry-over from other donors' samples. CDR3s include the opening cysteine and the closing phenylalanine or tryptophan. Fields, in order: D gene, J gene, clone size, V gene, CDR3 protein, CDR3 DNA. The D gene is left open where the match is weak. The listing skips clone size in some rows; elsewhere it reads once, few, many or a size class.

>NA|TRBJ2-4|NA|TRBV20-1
CSATGEKNIQYF
TGCAGTGCTACCGGGGAAAAAAACATTCAGTACTTC
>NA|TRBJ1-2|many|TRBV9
CASSVGGSFTF
TGTGCCAGCAGCGTAGGAGGCTCCTTCACCTTC
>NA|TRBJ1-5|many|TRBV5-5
CASSLAGSGGNQPQHF
TGTGCCAGCAGCTTGGCGGGGTCAGGGGGCAATCAGCCCCAGCATTTT
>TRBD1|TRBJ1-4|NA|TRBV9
CASSAGTEIEKLFF
TGTGCCAGCAGCGCCGGGACAGAGATTGAAAAACTGTTTTTT
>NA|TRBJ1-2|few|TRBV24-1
CATSDSEGEGPSAYGYTF
TGTGCCACCAGTGATTCGGAGGGAGAGGGCCCGTCAGCCTATGGCTACACCTTC
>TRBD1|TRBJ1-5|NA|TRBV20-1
CSARSDRDNQPQHF
TGCAGTGCTAGATCCGACAGGGACAATCAGCCCCAGCATTTT
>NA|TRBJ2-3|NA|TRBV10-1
CASSESRTGSTDTQYF
TGCGCCAGCAGTGAGTCGAGGACGGGTAGCACAGATACGCAGTATTTT
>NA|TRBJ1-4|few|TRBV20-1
CSANRASEKLFF
TGCAGTGCTAACAGGGCTAGTGAAAAACTGTTTTTT
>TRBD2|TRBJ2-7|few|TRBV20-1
CSAVLAGEFYEQYF
TGCAGTGCTGTACTAGCGGGAGAGTTCTACGAGCAGTACTTC
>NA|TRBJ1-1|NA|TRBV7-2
CASNTGLNTEAFF
TGTGCCAGCAACACAGGTTTGAACACTGAAGCTTTCTTT
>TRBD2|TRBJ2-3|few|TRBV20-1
CSASRLAGGQGTDTQYF
TGCAGTGCTAGCCGACTAGCGGGGGGGCAAGGCACAGATACGCAGTATTTT
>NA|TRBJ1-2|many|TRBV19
CASRTPLGDTPNYGYTF
TGTGCCAGTAGAACCCCGTTGGGGGACACTCCTAACTATGGCTACACCTTC
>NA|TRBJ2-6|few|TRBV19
CASSIGLGGANVLTF
TGTGCCAGTAGTATCGGATTAGGTGGGGCCAACGTCCTGACTTTC
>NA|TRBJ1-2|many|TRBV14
CASSPLVTDNGYTF
TGTGCCAGCAGCCCCCTCGTGACTGACAATGGCTACACCTTC
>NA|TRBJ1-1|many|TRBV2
CASSRSKSYTEAFF
TGTGCCAGCAGTAGAAGTAAAAGTTACACTGAAGCTTTCTTT
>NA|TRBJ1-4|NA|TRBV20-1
CSARDGRVNEKLFF
TGCAGTGCTAGAGACGGCAGAGTTAATGAAAAACTGTTTTTT
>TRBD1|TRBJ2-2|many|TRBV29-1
CSVPQGVTGELFF
TGCAGCGTTCCACAGGGGGTCACCGGGGAGCTGTTTTTT
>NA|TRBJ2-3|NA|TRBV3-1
CASSQAGSTTSTDTQYF
TGTGCCAGCAGCCAGGCCGGGAGCACCACTAGCACAGATACGCAGTATTTT
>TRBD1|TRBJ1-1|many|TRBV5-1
CASSLGGQGGMNTEAFF
TGCGCCAGCAGCCTTGGTGGACAGGGGGGAATGAACACTGAAGCTTTCTTT
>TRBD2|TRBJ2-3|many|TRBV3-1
CASTRGLAGKSGTQYF
TGTGCCAGCACCAGAGGACTAGCGGGGAAGAGCGGCACGCAGTATTTT
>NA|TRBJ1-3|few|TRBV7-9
CASSGYRALSGNTIYF
TGTGCCAGCAGCGGGTACAGGGCCCTCTCTGGAAACACCATATATTTT
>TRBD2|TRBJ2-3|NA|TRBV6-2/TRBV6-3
CASSYSSTSGSSTDTQYF
TGTGCCAGCAGTTACTCCTCGACTAGCGGATCTAGCACAGATACGCAGTATTTT
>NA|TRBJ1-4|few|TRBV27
CASSRGSSEKLFF
TGTGCCAGCAGTCGGGGATCAAGCGAAAAACTGTTTTTT
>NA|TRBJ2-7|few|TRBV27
CASSLTLVSEQYF
TGTGCCAGCAGTCTTACACTAGTCTCCGAGCAGTACTTC
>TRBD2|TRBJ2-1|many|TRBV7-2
CASSLLTGGYNEQFF
TGTGCCAGCAGCTTATTAACGGGGGGCTACAATGAGCAGTTCTTC
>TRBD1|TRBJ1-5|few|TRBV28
CASSFRQGPNQPQHF
TGTGCCAGCAGTTTCAGACAGGGGCCTAATCAGCCCCAGCATTTT
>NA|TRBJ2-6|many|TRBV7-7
CASSPFGADSGANVLTF
TGTGCCAGCAGCCCCTTTGGGGCCGACTCTGGGGCCAACGTCCTGACTTTC
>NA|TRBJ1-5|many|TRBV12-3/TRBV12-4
CASSFGLGGGNQPQHF
TGTGCCAGCAGTTTTGGACTTGGCGGGGGGAATCAGCCCCAGCATTTT
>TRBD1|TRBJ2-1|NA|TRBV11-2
CASSFWTGGNEQFF
TGTGCCAGCAGCTTCTGGACAGGTGGAAATGAGCAGTTCTTC
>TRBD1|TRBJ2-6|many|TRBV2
CASSRDRGSGANVLTF
TGTGCCAGCAGTAGGGACAGGGGCTCTGGGGCCAACGTCCTGACTTTC
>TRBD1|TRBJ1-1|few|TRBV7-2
CASSLGTGVNTEAFF
TGTGCCAGCAGCTTAGGGACAGGGGTTAACACTGAAGCTTTCTTT
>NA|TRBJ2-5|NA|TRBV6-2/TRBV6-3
CASSYTETQYF
TGTGCCAGCAGTTACACAGAGACCCAGTACTTC
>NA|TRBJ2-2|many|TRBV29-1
CSGWGTGELFF
TGCAGCGGGTGGGGGACCGGGGAGCTGTTTTTT
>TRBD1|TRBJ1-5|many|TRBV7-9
CASSRGQGLGSNQPQHF
TGTGCCAGCAGTCGCGGACAGGGACTGGGGAGCAATCAGCCCCAGCATTTT
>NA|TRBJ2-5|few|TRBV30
CAWSIKGTQYF
TGTGCCTGGAGTATCAAGGGGACCCAGTACTTC
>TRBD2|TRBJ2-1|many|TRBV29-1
CSVEGGTSGYNEQFF
TGCAGCGTTGAAGGAGGGACTAGCGGCTACAATGAGCAGTTCTTC
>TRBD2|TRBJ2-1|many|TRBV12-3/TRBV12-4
CASTPGLAGAGGDEQFF
TGTGCCAGCACCCCGGGACTAGCGGGAGCGGGCGGGGATGAGCAGTTCTTC
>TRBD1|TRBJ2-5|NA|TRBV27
CASKGQGAETQYF
TGTGCCAGCAAGGGACAGGGGGCCGAGACCCAGTACTTC
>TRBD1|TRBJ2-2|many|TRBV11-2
CASSLVTGGIGELFF
TGTGCCAGCAGCTTAGTCACAGGGGGCATCGGGGAGCTGTTTTTT
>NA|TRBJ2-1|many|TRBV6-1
CASSGRADPPYNEQFF
TGTGCCAGCAGTGGGCGGGCAGACCCCCCCTACAATGAGCAGTTCTTC
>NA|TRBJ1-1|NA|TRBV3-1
CASSQVGRGNSFF
NA
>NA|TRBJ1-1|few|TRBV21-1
CASSKSPPGWTEAFF
TGTGCCAGCAGCAAAAGTCCCCCAGGGTGGACTGAAGCTTTCTTT
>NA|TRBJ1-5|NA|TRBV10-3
CAIGGGNQPQHF
TGTGCCATCGGGGGGGGCAATCAGCCCCAGCATTTT
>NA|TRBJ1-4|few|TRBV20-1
CSAISGTPVTNEKLFF
TGCAGTGCTATCTCCGGGACGCCGGTAACTAATGAAAAACTGTTTTTT
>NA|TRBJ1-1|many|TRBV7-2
CASRLPGPTEAFF
TGTGCCAGCCGCCTCCCAGGGCCCACTGAAGCTTTCTTT
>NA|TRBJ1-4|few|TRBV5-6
CASSLAGAKLFF
TGTGCCAGCAGCTTGGCCGGGGCAAAACTGTTTTTT
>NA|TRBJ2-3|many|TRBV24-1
CATSAWSGTDTQYF
TGTGCCACCAGTGCTTGGTCCGGCACAGATACGCAGTATTTT
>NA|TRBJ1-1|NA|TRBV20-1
CSASYEGPNTEAFF
TGCAGTGCTAGTTACGAGGGGCCGAACACTGAAGCTTTCTTT
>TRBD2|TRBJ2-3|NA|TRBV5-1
CASSGVAGGADTQYF
TGCGCCAGCAGCGGAGTAGCGGGGGGCGCAGATACGCAGTATTTT
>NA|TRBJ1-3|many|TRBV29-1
CSVETGTSGNTIYF
TGCAGCGTTGAAACAGGGACCTCTGGAAACACCATATATTTT
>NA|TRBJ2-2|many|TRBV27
CASSLSTTVTTGELFF
TGTGCCAGCAGTCTCTCGACGACAGTTACGACCGGGGAGCTGTTTTTT
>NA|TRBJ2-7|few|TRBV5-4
CASSAGLTLSHEQYF
TGTGCCAGCAGCGCGGGACTTACGCTTTCCCACGAGCAGTACTTC
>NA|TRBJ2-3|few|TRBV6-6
CASSPQGKGSDTQYF
TGTGCCAGCAGTCCACAGGGCAAAGGTAGCGATACGCAGTATTTT
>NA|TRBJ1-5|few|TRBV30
CAWSQTRNQPQHF
TGTGCCTGGAGTCAGACACGCAATCAGCCCCAGCATTTT